This T cell receptor beta chain was retrieved from a study of blood T cell repertoires in COVID-19. Study-level information: Whether acute or convalescent, the COVID-19 samples came from the United States, Italy and Spain. The cDNA or gDNA used as material had been derived from T cells, B-cell-depleted T cells, or PBMCs.

This CDR3 is built from 15 residues. Trimming took off 3 bases at V and 0 bases at J, with 9 bases between the two ends. CDR1 and CDR2 (germline): LNHDA, SQIVND (reference sequence). Methods used by the authors: Estimated nucleated cell counts came from reference gene primer amplification. Here immunoSEQ multiplex PCR was the method, and the copy in TCRdb shows in-frame clones only, minus some. That table gives V, J and clone size, and the DNA gave D and trimming. The sample yields 130,000 to 150,000 clones, approximately 85% seen once. The source is a man aged 65-85 years with acute or convalescent COVID-19. The specimen sequenced was peripheral blood. V is TRBV19 and J is TRBJ2-1; weak D call: TRBD2 (6 bases). CDR3 region: CASSMVAVSYNEQFF. The CDR3 region has the DNA TGTGCCAGTAGTATGGTAGCGGTCTCCTACAATGAGCAGTTCTTC.